Shown below are 5 T cell receptor beta chains from a single sample sequenced in a study of CD8 T cells in ankylosing spondylitis. Study-level points and caveats: A TCR beta motif of 8 or 9 highly homologous variants appeared characteristic of ankylosing spondylitis blood.

For these receptors, no antigen is known. One entry per CDR3 protein results from TCRdb running MiXCR on the 5' RACE reads. This sample has some 220,000 distinct CDR3 sequences, with 7% to 8% found just once. The sample consisted of blood, either unsorted or a sorted T cell fraction (not recorded which). The receptors derive from a male donor with ankylosing spondylitis.

A few counts support this clonotype. The genes are TRBV9 and TRBJ2-5, with D unclear. CDR1 and CDR2 from the germline V gene are SGDLS and YYNGEE. V shed 0 bases and J shed 6 bases, with 9 bases lying between them. This CDR3 region has 13 residues. The CDR3: CASSVAVYQTQYF. DNA for the CDR3: TGTGCCAGCAGCGTAGCGGTTTATCAGACCCAGTACTTC.

This clonotype was found many times. The rearrangement uses TRBV24-1 and TRBJ2-2; D gene uncertain. This CDR3 is built from 15 residues. Germline V gene sequence: CDR1 KGHDR, CDR2 SFDVKD. The V end lost 0 bases, the J end lost 4 bases, and 8 bases lay between the germline ends. CDR3 sequence reads: CATSDLGQPTGELFF. In DNA form, the CDR3 reads TGTGCCACCAGTGATTTGGGGCAGCCCACCGGGGAGCTGTTTTTT.

J is TRBJ2-3 and V is TRBV6-5; possible D gene TRBD1, 6 bases. With 5 bases removed from V and 0 bases from J, the gap between germline ends came to 12 bases. From germline, CDR1 is MNHEY and CDR2 SVGAGI. The CDR3 sequence is 15 residues long. CDR3 residues: CASSHQGQSTDTQYF. The CDR3 DNA follows: TGTGCCAGCAGTCACCAAGGACAGAGCACAGATACGCAGTATTTT.

This clonotype was detected many times. V gene TRBV14 combines with J gene TRBJ1-5; no definite D call. Trimming removed 3 bases from V and 7 bases from J, with 13 bases in between. The CDR3 length is 14 residues. Germline CDR1 and CDR2: SGHDN and FVKESK. The CDR3 nucleotides read TGTGCCAGCAGCCAGCCAGGTCGAGACCAGCCCCAGCATTTT. Its translation is CASSQPGRDQPQHF.

The rearrangement joins TRBV11-2 to TRBJ2-5; TRBD2 agrees at 7 bases. The junction had 19 bases not matched to a gene; V was cut back by 1 base and J by 5 bases. The CDR3 contains 19 residues. Per the germline V gene, CDR1 is SGHAT and CDR2 is FQNNGV. The CDR3 DNA follows: TGTGCCAGCAGCTTAGTCGAGGTCGCGGGGGAGGAGAAGTTGGAGACCCAGTACTTC. This gives the protein CASSLVEVAGEEKLETQYF.